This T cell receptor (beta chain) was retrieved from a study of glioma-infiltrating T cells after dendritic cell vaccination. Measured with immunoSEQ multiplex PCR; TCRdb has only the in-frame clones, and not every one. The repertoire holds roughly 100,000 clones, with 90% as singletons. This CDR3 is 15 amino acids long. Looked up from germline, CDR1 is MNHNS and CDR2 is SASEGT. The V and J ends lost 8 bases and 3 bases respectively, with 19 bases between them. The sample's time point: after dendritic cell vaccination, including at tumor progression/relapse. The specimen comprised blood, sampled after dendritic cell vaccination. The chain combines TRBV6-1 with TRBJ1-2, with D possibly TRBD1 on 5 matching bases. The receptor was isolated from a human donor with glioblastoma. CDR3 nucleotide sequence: TGTGCCAGCGTAGGGGCGTCGTTCGGCGACTATGGCTACACCTTC. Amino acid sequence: CASVGASFGDYGYTF.